This TCR beta chain emerged from a study of shared clonotypes between healthy human individuals. Study findings and constraints: Of the naive CD4 clonotypes, about 5% were shared across a few donors. Clonotype sharing among the donors was expected to vary with sequencing depth. Blood was the sole source, and tissue repertoires probably differ.

All the donors were Caucasian adults who lived in Nashville, Tennessee. TCRdb keeps only in-frame clones here, not all; method: immunoSEQ multiplex PCR. The sample has roughly 1,500,000 clones, 97% to 99% seen once. V shed 3 bases and J 3 bases; nucleotides not matched to a gene: 8. The germline gives CDR1 KGHSH, CDR2 LQKENI. The CDR3 contains 15 residues. On this clone: Its target is not known.

The chain uses TRBV18 and TRBJ2-7; 7 positions agree with TRBD1. Sequenced: naive CD4+ T cells sorted from blood. Subset: CD45RA+ positively selected. The sequence derives from a man aged 25-45 years in good health. CDR3 coding DNA: TGTGCCAGCTCACCGCGCCCACAGGGGAACTACGAGCAGTACTTC. It translates to CASSPRPQGNYEQYF.